A selection of T cell receptor beta chains follows, all from one sample in a study of PD-1 blockade in classical Hodgkin lymphoma. Using immunoSEQ multiplex PCR, the repertoire was profiled, and TCRdb retains in-frame clones only, with some absent. This table holds about 93,000 clones, around 80% found once. Sample: peripheral blood mononuclear cells (PBMCs), taken before the fourth cycle of nivolumab. The source of these receptors is a human donor with classical Hodgkin lymphoma. Each CDR3 is given with its conserved first and last residue. The D gene is left open where the match is weak. Clone sizes are given selectively: once, few, many, or a class where the clone is expanded.

J: TRBJ2-3
D: -
size: -
V: TRBV25-1
length: 15
DNA: TGTGCCAGCAGTGAGGATGCGGTTGCTGCAGATACGCAGTATTTT
CDR3: CASSEDAVAADTQYF

J: TRBJ2-2
D: -
size: -
V: TRBV28
length: 14
DNA: TGTGCCAGCAGTCGGACAGTAGAAACCGGGGAGCTGTTTTTT
CDR3: CASSRTVETGELFF

J: TRBJ2-5
D: -
size: few
V: TRBV2
length: 11
DNA: TGTGCCAGCAGGTACCAAGAGACCCAGTACTTC
CDR3: CASRYQETQYF

J: TRBJ1-2
D: -
size: few
V: TRBV18
length: 14
DNA: TGTGCCAGCTCACCACCAGACAGTAACTATGGCTACACCTTC
CDR3: CASSPPDSNYGYTF

J: TRBJ1-5
D: -
size: -
V: TRBV27
length: 18
DNA: TGTGCCAGCAGGCCTCACTCCCCTAGGATGGGCGCCGATCAGCCCCAGCATTTT
CDR3: CASRPHSPRMGADQPQHF

J: TRBJ2-5
D: TRBD2
size: -
V: TRBV9
length: 16
DNA: TGTGCCAGCAGCGTAGGACTAGCGGGGTGGAAAGAGACCCAGTACTTC
CDR3: CASSVGLAGWKETQYF

J: TRBJ2-3
D: -
size: few
V: TRBV9
length: 13
DNA: TGTGCCAGCAGCGTAGGCAGCACAGATACGCAGTATTTT
CDR3: CASSVGSTDTQYF

J: TRBJ1-4
D: TRBD1
size: -
V: TRBV20-1
length: 11
DNA: TGCAGTGCCAGGGACAGGGTAAAACTGTTTTTT
CDR3: CSARDRVKLFF

J: TRBJ1-2
D: TRBD1
size: -
V: TRBV18
length: 12
DNA: TGTGCCAGCTCCCAGGGGGGCTATGGCTACACCTTC
CDR3: CASSQGGYGYTF

J: TRBJ2-2
D: -
size: -
V: TRBV6-5
length: 11
DNA: TGTGCCAGCAGAAAGATCGGGGAGCTGTTTTTT
CDR3: CASRKIGELFF

J: TRBJ1-6
D: TRBD1
size: -
V: TRBV18
length: 14
DNA: TGTGCCAGCTCAGTGACAGGGAGTAATTCACCCCTCCACTTT
CDR3: CASSVTGSNSPLHF

J: TRBJ2-7
D: TRBD2
size: -
V: TRBV14
length: 12
DNA: TGTGCCAGCAGCCGTGTCAGCGGGAGTCAGTACTTC
CDR3: CASSRVSGSQYF

J: TRBJ1-1
D: TRBD1
size: -
V: TRBV5-1
length: 13
DNA: TGCGCCAGCAGCCCTCGGGACAGCCCTGAAGCTTTCTTT
CDR3: CASSPRDSPEAFF

J: TRBJ2-5
D: -
size: few
V: TRBV9
length: 13
DNA: TGTGCCAGCAGCGTAGTGAACGAAGAGACCCAGTACTTC
CDR3: CASSVVNEETQYF

J: TRBJ2-7
D: -
size: -
V: TRBV7-9
length: 12
DNA: TGTGCCAGCACCCAAACCTCCTACGAGCAGTACTTC
CDR3: CASTQTSYEQYF

J: TRBJ1-5
D: TRBD1
size: -
V: TRBV7-2
length: 14
DNA: TGTGCCAGCAGCGCCGGGGACAGAGGACAGCCCCAGCATTTT
CDR3: CASSAGDRGQPQHF

J: TRBJ2-2
D: -
size: -
V: TRBV5-6
length: 13
DNA: TGTGCCAGCAGATTGTATCGCACCGGGGAGCTGTTTTTT
CDR3: CASRLYRTGELFF

J: TRBJ1-4
D: -
size: -
V: TRBV5-1
length: 14
DNA: TGCGCCAGCAGCTTGAGGGAAACTAATGAAAAACTGTTTTTT
CDR3: CASSLRETNEKLFF

J: TRBJ1-1
D: TRBD1
size: few
V: TRBV7-9
length: 14
DNA: TGTGCCAGCAGCGCTACAGGGGGCGCGACTGAAGCTTTCTTT
CDR3: CASSATGGATEAFF

J: TRBJ1-5
D: -
size: once
V: TRBV19
length: 14
DNA: TGTGCCAGTAAGGGGAACAGGGAAGGTCAGCCCCAGCATTTT
CDR3: CASKGNREGQPQHF

J: TRBJ2-2
D: TRBD2
size: -
V: TRBV11-3
length: 13
DNA: TGTGCCAGCAGCTTACGGGGGGCCGGGGAGCTGTTTTTT
CDR3: CASSLRGAGELFF

J: TRBJ1-3
D: TRBD1
size: -
V: TRBV20-1
length: 11
DNA: TGCAGTACGAAGGGTTTGGACAGGGTTTATTTT
CDR3: CSTKGLDRVYF

J: TRBJ2-2
D: TRBD1
size: -
V: TRBV12-5
length: 14
DNA: TGTGCTAGTGGGGAACAGGGGGCCGCCGGGGAGCTGTTTTTT
CDR3: CASGEQGAAGELFF

J: TRBJ2-3
D: -
size: -
V: TRBV19
length: 15
DNA: TGTGCCACCGAGTCGGGGGGCAGGAGCACAGATACGCAGTATTTT
CDR3: CATESGGRSTDTQYF

J: TRBJ2-7
D: -
size: -
V: TRBV28
length: 15
DNA: TGTGCCAGCAGTTTAAAACGGACGGGGCTTAGGGAGCAGTACTTC
CDR3: CASSLKRTGLREQYF

J: TRBJ1-1
D: -
size: -
V: TRBV21-1
length: 14
DNA: TGTGCCAGCAGCAAAGAGGCAGTGCGCACTGAAGCTTTCTTT
CDR3: CASSKEAVRTEAFF

J: TRBJ2-7
D: -
size: -
V: TRBV28
length: 18
DNA: TGTGCCAGCAGTCGAGACCTTTTGGCCATCCCCCTCTCCTACGAGCAGTACTTC
CDR3: CASSRDLLAIPLSYEQYF

J: TRBJ2-1
D: -
size: once
V: TRBV27
length: 17
DNA: TGTGCCAGCAGTTTAAGCCGCAGGCAGAGCTCCTACAATGAGCAGTTCTTC
CDR3: CASSLSRRQSSYNEQFF

J: TRBJ2-3
D: -
size: -
V: TRBV6-1
length: 14
DNA: TGTGCCAGCAGACAAAGGCAGGGGGGAGATACGCAGTATTTT
CDR3: CASRQRQGGDTQYF

J: TRBJ2-2
D: -
size: -
V: TRBV2
length: 14
DNA: TGTGCCAGCAAACAGGAAGCGAACACCGGGGAGCTGTTTTTT
CDR3: CASKQEANTGELFF

J: TRBJ2-7
D: -
size: many
V: TRBV19
length: 15
DNA: TGTGCCAGTAGTATCGCACCCCGTCCCGTTTACGAGCAGTACTTC
CDR3: CASSIAPRPVYEQYF

J: TRBJ2-7
D: -
size: -
V: TRBV6-6
length: 14
DNA: TGTGCCAGCAGTTTGACAGACCCTAGGGACGAGCAGTACTTC
CDR3: CASSLTDPRDEQYF

J: TRBJ1-1
D: -
size: once
V: TRBV7-3
length: 13
DNA: TGTGCCAGCAGCTTACAGGGTAGAAGTGAAGCTTTCTTT
CDR3: CASSLQGRSEAFF

J: TRBJ1-2
D: -
size: few
V: TRBV19
length: 17
DNA: TGTGCCAGTAGTAGAACATTTCAGAACCTCGCTAACTATGGCTACACCTTC
CDR3: CASSRTFQNLANYGYTF

J: TRBJ1-1
D: -
size: -
V: TRBV30
length: 12
DNA: TGTGCCTGGAGCCAGGGGAACACTGAAGCTTTCTTT
CDR3: CAWSQGNTEAFF

J: TRBJ1-1
D: -
size: -
V: TRBV19
length: 14
DNA: TGTGCCAGTAGTGCTCGGGGGCCGGGGACTGAAGCTTTCTTT
CDR3: CASSARGPGTEAFF

J: TRBJ2-1
D: -
size: medium-sized
V: TRBV7-9
length: 12
DNA: TGTGCCAGCAGCTCCTTCTCCAATGAGCAGTTCTTC
CDR3: CASSSFSNEQFF

J: TRBJ1-5
D: -
size: -
V: TRBV10-1
length: 14
DNA: TGCGCCAGCAGTGAGCTCGAACCGTCACAGCCCCAGCATTTT
CDR3: CASSELEPSQPQHF

J: TRBJ1-5
D: -
size: -
V: TRBV28
length: 15
DNA: TGTGCCAGCAGTTTGGGCGCGGTTAGCAATCAGCCCCAGCATTTT
CDR3: CASSLGAVSNQPQHF

J: TRBJ1-4
D: -
size: -
V: TRBV7-9
length: 16
DNA: TGTGCCAGCAGCTTAACCGCAGGGGTTCGGGGAGAAAAACTGTTTTTT
CDR3: CASSLTAGVRGEKLFF

J: TRBJ2-7
D: -
size: -
V: TRBV7-2
length: 13
DNA: TGTGCCAGCAGCTCACTCGCCTCTTACGAGCAGTACTTC
CDR3: CASSSLASYEQYF

J: TRBJ1-5
D: -
size: -
V: TRBV4-2
length: 17
DNA: TGTGCCAGCAGCCAAACCCTCGCAGGAAGGGGGAACCAGCCCCAGCATTTT
CDR3: CASSQTLAGRGNQPQHF